These 16 T cell receptor beta chains share one sample of origin, sequenced in a study of cytotoxic CD8 clonotypes in ibrutinib-treated CLL. Libraries were prepared by immunoSEQ multiplex PCR; TCRdb keeps only in-frame clonotypes and omits some of them. The data contain roughly 47,000 clones, 45% to 55% of them seen just once; the ten biggest clones take up less than 35%. The input for sequencing was PBMCs, taken after 12 months of ibrutinib treatment. Every receptor here comes from a human donor with chronic lymphocytic leukemia.

This sequence joins TRBV6-6 and TRBJ1-1, with 7 bases that match TRBD1. V was clipped by 5 bases and J by 1 base; unmatched bases: 4. The germline gives CDR1 MNHNY, CDR2 SVGAGI (reference sequence). The CDR3 length is 14 residues. The chain's CDR3 is CASSRGTANTEAFF. DNA of the CDR3: TGTGCCAGCAGTAGGGGGACAGCGAACACTGAAGCTTTCTTT.

This clone was seen only a few times. The V call is TRBV18, the J call TRBJ1-3; D not resolved. Germline V CDR1 and CDR2: KGHSH, LQKENI. The CDR3 covers 15 residues. Trimming left V 1 base short and J 4 bases short, with 11 bases between. CDR3 loop: CASSPLGESGNTIYF. The CDR3, as DNA: TGTGCCAGCTCACCACTCGGGGAGTCCGGAAACACCATATATTTT.

This clone occurred a few times. The gene calls are TRBV5-4 and TRBJ1-1, with a tentative D call TRBD1 (5 bases). The ends were cut back, 4 bases at V and 10 bases at J, with 14 bases in the middle. CDR1 and CDR2 from the germline V gene are SGHNT and YYREEE (reference sequence). The CDR3 length is 12 residues. As DNA, the CDR3 is TGTGCCAGCAGCCCGAGGGACGGGGGAGCTTTCTTT. This encodes CASSPRDGGAFF.

This clone was detected a few times. The V and J genes are TRBV7-9 and TRBJ2-3, with 9 positions matching TRBD2. The junction had 4 bases not matched to a gene; V was cut back by 2 bases and J by 4 bases. Germline V gene sequence: CDR1 SEHNR, CDR2 FQNEAQ (reference sequence). CDR3 length: 15 residues. The CDR3 DNA follows: TGTGCCAGCAGCTTACTAAGCGGGAGGCCAGATACGCAGTATTTT. Translation: CASSLLSGRPDTQYF. Looking up the rest from reference TRBV7-9 and TRBJ2-3 gives the full variable domain: DTGVSQNPRHKITKRGQNVTFRCDPISEHNRLYWYRQTLGQGPEFLTYFQNEAQLEKSRLLSDRFSAERPKGSFSTLEIQRTEQGDSAMYLCASSLLSGRPDTQYFGPGTRLTVL.

The chain carries TRBV5-5 and TRBJ2-4; D remains unclear. V lost 0 bases and J 0 bases, leaving 10 bases between the germline ends. Germline CDR1 reads SGHKS; CDR2 reads YYEKEE (reference sequence). This CDR3 comprises 16 residues. The CDR3 sequence: CASSLVTAVAKNIQYF. The CDR3 DNA sequence: TGTGCCAGCAGCTTGGTTACAGCCGTAGCCAAAAACATTCAGTACTTC.

This clone was counted a few times. The gene calls are TRBV5-4 and TRBJ2-2, with D unclear. Trimming took off 4 bases at V and 5 bases at J, with 6 bases between the two ends. CDR1 is SGHNT, CDR2 YYREEE, per germline (reference sequence). The CDR3 is 12 residues long. The CDR3 spells CASSLDTGELFF. Written as DNA, the CDR3 is TGTGCCAGCAGCCTGGATACCGGGGAGCTGTTTTTT.

The gene calls are TRBV6-6 and TRBJ2-1; 7 bases are shared with TRBD1. J was trimmed by 4 bases and V by 6 bases; bases with no gene match: 0. The CDR3 contains 12 residues. The germline gives CDR1 MNHNY, CDR2 SVGAGI (reference sequence). The CDR3 loop reads CASRTGYNEQFF. CDR3 DNA sequence: TGTGCCAGCAGGACAGGGTACAATGAGCAGTTCTTC.

V usage is TRBV7-2 and J usage is TRBJ1-5, with D perhaps TRBD1 (6 bases). CDR1 is SGHTA, CDR2 FQGNSA, per germline. The CDR3 loop spans 16 amino acids. V was shortened by 5 bases and J by 1 base, with 15 bases between the two germline ends. The chain's CDR3 is CASSQTYRASNQPQHF. DNA for the CDR3: TGTGCCAGCAGCCAAACCTACAGGGCGAGCAATCAGCCCCAGCATTTT.

V gene TRBV18 combines with J gene TRBJ1-3; no firm D call. CDR3 length: 13 residues. The germline CDR1 and CDR2 sequences are KGHSH and LQKENI. V dropped 3 bases and J dropped 4 bases, with 7 bases sitting between them. The CDR3 coding sequence is TGTGCCAGCTCACCCGGGTTCGGAAACACCATATATTTT. This sequence encodes CASSPGFGNTIYF.

The V and J genes are TRBV7-2 and TRBJ2-7; D gene ambiguous. Germline CDR1 and CDR2: SGHTA and FQGNSA. Trimming shortened V by 1 base and J by 2 bases, and 12 bases separated the two germline ends. The CDR3 sequence is 15 residues long. CDR3 loop: CASSLDREITYEQYF. The CDR3, as DNA: TGTGCCAGCAGCTTAGACAGAGAGATAACCTACGAGCAGTACTTC.

This clone has more than one count but fewer than ten. This sequence joins TRBV5-1 and TRBJ2-7; D unresolved. V was shortened by 0 bases and J by 0 bases, with 13 bases between the two germline ends. This CDR3 is 16 amino acids long. Germline V CDR1 and CDR2: SGHRS, YFSETQ. The CDR3 region is CASSLAAASRSYEQYF. Written as DNA, the CDR3 is TGCGCCAGCAGCTTGGCTGCGGCGAGCCGCTCCTACGAGCAGTACTTC.

The table lists this clone with a few counts. The chain carries TRBV5-6 and TRBJ2-7; possibly TRBD1 for D (5 bases). Trimming cost V 4 bases and J 0 bases, with 8 bases left between them. The CDR3 length is 13 residues. From germline, CDR1 is SGHDT and CDR2 YYEEEE. CDR3 DNA sequence: TGTGCCAGCAGCCCCCAGGGCTCCTACGAGCAGTACTTC. It translates to CASSPQGSYEQYF. Filled out from reference TRBV5-6 and TRBJ2-7, the complete variable domain reads DAGVTQSPTHLIKTRGQQVTLRCSPKSGHDTVSWYQQALGQGPQFIFQYYEEEERQRGNFPDRFSGHQFPNYSSELNVNALLLGDSALYLCASSPQGSYEQYFGPGTRLTVT.

The chain couples TRBV19 to TRBJ2-3; weak D call: TRBD2 (7 bases). This CDR3 is 15 amino acids long. V was clipped by 6 bases and J by 3 bases, with 16 bases between them. Per the germline V gene, CDR1 is LNHDA and CDR2 is SQIVND (reference sequence). The DNA of the CDR3 is TGTGCCAGTAGGAAAGGGGGAGGGTTGACAGATACGCAGTATTTT. Translated, it gives CASRKGGGLTDTQYF.

This clone was counted ten times or more. The chain uses TRBV27 and TRBJ1-4; D is unclear. Looked up from germline, CDR1 is MNHEY and CDR2 is SMNVEV (reference sequence). The CDR3 contains 14 residues. The V and J ends lost 8 bases and 4 bases respectively, with 14 bases between them. The CDR3 reads CASAFGEGNEKLFF. The CDR3 DNA sequence: TGTGCCAGCGCCTTCGGGGAGGGTAATGAAAAACTGTTTTTT.

The chain combines TRBV13 with TRBJ2-1; 11 bases are shared with TRBD2. The J segment lost 9 bases and the V segment lost 6 bases, leaving 4 bases of the junction unmatched. The CDR3 has 13 amino acids. Germline V gene sequence: CDR1 PRHDT, CDR2 FYEKMQ (reference sequence). CDR3 DNA sequence: TGTGCCAGCAGACGGACTAGCGGGCGTGAGCAGTTCTTC. This gives the protein CASRRTSGREQFF.

This chain links TRBV30 with TRBJ2-5, with D perhaps matching TRBD1 (6 bases). The CDR3 covers 15 residues. Trimming pared 0 bases from V and 5 bases from J, leaving 16 bases between. Germline CDR1 is GTSNPN and CDR2 is SVGIG (reference sequence). The CDR3 here is CAWSVQYRVEETQYF. The CDR3 DNA follows: TGTGCCTGGAGTGTACAGTACAGGGTGGAGGAGACCCAGTACTTC.